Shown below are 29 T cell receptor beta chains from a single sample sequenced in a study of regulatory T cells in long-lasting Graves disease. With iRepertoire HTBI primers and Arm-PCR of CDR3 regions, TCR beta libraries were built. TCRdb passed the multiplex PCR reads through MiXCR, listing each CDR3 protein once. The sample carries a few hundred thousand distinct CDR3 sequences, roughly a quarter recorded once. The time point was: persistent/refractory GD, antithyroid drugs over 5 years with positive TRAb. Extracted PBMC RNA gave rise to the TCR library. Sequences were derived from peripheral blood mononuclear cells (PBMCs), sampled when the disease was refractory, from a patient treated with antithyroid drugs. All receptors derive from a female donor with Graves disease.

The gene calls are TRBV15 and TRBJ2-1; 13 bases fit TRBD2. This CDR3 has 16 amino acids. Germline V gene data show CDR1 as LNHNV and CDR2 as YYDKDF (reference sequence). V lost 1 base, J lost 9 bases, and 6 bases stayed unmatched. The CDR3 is CATSRAGLAGSGEQFF. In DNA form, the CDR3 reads TGTGCCACCAGCAGAGCGGGACTAGCGGGATCCGGTGAGCAGTTCTTC. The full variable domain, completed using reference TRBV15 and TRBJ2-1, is DAMVIQNPRYQVTQFGKPVTLSCSQTLNHNVMYWYQQKSSQAPKLLFHYYDKDFNNEADTPDNFQSRRPNTSFCFLDIRSPGLGDTAMYLCATSRAGLAGSGEQFFGPGTRLTVL.

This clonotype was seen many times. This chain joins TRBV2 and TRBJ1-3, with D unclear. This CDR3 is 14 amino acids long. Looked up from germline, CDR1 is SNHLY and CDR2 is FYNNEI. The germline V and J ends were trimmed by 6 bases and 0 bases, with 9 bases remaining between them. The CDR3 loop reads CASSSGSSGNTIYF. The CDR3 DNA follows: TGTGCCAGCAGCTCCGGCAGCTCTGGAAACACCATATATTTT.

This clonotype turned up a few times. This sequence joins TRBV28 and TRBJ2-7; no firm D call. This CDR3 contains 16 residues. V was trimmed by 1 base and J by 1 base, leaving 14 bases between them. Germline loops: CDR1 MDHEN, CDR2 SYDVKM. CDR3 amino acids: CASSLSQPRRSYEQYF. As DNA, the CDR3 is TGTGCCAGCAGTTTATCTCAGCCTCGGCGTTCCTACGAGCAGTACTTC.

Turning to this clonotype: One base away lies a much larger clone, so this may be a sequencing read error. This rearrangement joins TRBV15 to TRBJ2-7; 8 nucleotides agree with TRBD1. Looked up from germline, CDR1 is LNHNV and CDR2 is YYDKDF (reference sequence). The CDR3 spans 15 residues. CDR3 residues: CATGRSRGQSYEQYF. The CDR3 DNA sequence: TGTGCCACCGGCAGATCCAGGGGGCAATCCTACGAGCAGTACTTC. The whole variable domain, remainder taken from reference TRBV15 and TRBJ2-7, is DAMVIQNPRYQVTQFGKPVTLSCSQTLNHNVMYWYQQKSSQAPKLLFHYYDKDFNNEADTPDNFQSRRPNTSFCFLDIRSPGLGDTAMYLCATGRSRGQSYEQYFGPGTRLTVT.

The CDR3 reads CASSLVPSGSKQETQYF. The CDR3 DNA sequence: TGTGCCAGCAGCTTAGTTCCTAGCGGGAGCAAGCAAGAGACCCAGTACTTC. This chain links TRBV7-2 with TRBJ2-5; 10 nucleotides align to TRBD2. The V gene end was trimmed by 1 base and the J gene end by 2 bases; junction bases not matched to a gene: 7. This CDR3 spans 17 amino acids. Germline V gene sequence: CDR1 SGHTA, CDR2 FQGNSA.

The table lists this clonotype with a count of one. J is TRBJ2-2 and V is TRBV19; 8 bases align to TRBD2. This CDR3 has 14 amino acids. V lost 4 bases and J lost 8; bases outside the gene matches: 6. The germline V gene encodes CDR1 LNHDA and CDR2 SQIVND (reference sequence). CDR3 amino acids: CASSRLASSGELFF. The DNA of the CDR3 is TGTGCCAGTAGTAGACTAGCGTCGTCTGGGGAGCTGTTTTTT.

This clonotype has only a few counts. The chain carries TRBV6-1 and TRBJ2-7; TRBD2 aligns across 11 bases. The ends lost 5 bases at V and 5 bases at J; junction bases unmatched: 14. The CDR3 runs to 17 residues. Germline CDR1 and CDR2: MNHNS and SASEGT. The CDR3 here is CASSPTSGSLVSHEQYF. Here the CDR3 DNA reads TGTGCCAGCAGTCCAACTAGCGGGAGTCTCGTTTCCCACGAGCAGTACTTC.

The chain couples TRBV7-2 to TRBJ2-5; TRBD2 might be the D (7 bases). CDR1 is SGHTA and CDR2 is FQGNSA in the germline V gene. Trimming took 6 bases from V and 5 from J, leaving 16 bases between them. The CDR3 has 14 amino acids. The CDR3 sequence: CASREKGGRETQYF. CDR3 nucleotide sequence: TGTGCCAGCAGAGAGAAGGGGGGGAGGGAGACCCAGTACTTC.

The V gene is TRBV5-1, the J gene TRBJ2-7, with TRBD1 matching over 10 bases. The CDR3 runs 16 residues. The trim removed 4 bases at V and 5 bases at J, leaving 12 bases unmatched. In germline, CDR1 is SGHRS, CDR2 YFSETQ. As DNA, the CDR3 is TGCGCCAGCAGCGAACCCGGGACAGGGGTCCCGGACGAGCAGTACTTC. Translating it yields CASSEPGTGVPDEQYF.

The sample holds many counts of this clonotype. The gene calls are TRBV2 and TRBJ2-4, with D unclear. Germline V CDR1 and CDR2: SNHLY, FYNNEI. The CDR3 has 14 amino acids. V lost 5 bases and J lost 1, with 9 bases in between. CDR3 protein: CASSRTPAKNIQYF. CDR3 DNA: TGTGCCAGCAGTCGGACCCCGGCCAAAAACATTCAGTACTTC. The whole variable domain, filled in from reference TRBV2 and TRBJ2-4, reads EPEVTQTPSHQVTQMGQEVILRCVPISNHLYFYWYRQILGQKVEFLVSFYNNEISEKSEIFDDQFSVERPDGSNFTLKIRSTKLEDSAMYFCASSRTPAKNIQYFGAGTRLSVL.

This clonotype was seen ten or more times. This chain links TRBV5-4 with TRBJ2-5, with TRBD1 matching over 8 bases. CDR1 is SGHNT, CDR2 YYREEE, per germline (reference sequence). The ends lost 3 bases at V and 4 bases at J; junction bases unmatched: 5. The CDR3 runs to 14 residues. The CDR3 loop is CASSWTQGAETQYF. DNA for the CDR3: TGTGCCAGCAGCTGGACGCAGGGGGCAGAGACCCAGTACTTC.

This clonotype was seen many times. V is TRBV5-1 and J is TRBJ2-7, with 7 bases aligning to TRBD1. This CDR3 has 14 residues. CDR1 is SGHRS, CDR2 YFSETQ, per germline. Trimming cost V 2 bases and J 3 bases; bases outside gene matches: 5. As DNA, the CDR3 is TGCGCCAGCAGCTTCTGGGACAGAAACTACGAGCAGTACTTC. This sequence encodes CASSFWDRNYEQYF.

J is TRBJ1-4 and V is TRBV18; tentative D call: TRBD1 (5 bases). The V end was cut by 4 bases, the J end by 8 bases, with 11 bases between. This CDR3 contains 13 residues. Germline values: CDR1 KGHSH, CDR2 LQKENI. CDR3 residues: CASSRGQWEKLFF. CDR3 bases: TGTGCCAGCTCACGCGGACAATGGGAAAAACTGTTTTTT.

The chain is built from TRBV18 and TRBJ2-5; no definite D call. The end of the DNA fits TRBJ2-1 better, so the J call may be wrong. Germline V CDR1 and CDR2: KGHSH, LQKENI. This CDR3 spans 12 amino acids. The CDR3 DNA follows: TGTGCCAGCTCACCACAACCCACCGAGCAGTTCTTC. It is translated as CASSPQPTEQFF.

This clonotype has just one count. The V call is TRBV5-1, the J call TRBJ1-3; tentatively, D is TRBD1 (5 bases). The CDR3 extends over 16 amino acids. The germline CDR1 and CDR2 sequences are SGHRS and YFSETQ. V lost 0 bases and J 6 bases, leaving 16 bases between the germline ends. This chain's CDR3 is CASSLEGNGGLNTIYF. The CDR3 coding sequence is TGCGCCAGCAGCTTGGAGGGGAACGGCGGCTTAAACACCATATATTTT.

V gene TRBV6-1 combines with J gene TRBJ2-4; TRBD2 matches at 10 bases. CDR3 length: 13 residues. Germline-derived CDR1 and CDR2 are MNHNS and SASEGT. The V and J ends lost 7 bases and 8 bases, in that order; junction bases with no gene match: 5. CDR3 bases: TGTGCCAGCAAACCTAGCGGGAGCTACATTCAGTACTTC. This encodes CASKPSGSYIQYF.

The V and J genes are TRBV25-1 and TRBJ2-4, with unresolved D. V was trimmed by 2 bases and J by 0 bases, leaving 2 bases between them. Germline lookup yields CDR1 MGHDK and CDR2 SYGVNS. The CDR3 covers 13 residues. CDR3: CASSEPAKNIQYF. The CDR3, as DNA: TGTGCCAGCAGTGAACCAGCCAAAAACATTCAGTACTTC.

The CDR3 DNA is TGTGCCAGCAGCCTCTCGGAATTCTCTGGAAACACCATATATTTT. Its translation is CASSLSEFSGNTIYF. The chain has TRBV7-9 and TRBJ1-3; D remains ambiguous. The V and J ends lost 5 bases and 0 bases respectively, with 11 bases between them. The CDR3 is 15 amino acids. Per the germline V gene, CDR1 is SEHNR and CDR2 is FQNEAQ (reference sequence).

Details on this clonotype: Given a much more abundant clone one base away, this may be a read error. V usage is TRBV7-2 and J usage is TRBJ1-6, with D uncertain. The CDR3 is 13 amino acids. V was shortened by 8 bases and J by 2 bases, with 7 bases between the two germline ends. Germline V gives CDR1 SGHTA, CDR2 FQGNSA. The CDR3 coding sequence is TGTGCCAGCGGCCGGGCCTATAATTCACCCCTCCACTTT. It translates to CASGRAYNSPLHF.

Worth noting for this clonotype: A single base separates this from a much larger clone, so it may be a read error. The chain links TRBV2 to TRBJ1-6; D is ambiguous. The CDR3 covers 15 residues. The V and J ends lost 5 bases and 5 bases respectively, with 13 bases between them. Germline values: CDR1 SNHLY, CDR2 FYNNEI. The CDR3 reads CASSRLLTHNSPLHF. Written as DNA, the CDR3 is TGTGCCAGCAGTCGTTTGCTCACCCATAATTCACCCCTCCACTTT.

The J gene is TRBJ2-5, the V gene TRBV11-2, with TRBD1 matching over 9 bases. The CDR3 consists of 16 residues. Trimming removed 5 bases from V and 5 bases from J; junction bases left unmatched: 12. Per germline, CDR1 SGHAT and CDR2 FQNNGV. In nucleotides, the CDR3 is TGTGCCAGCAGCGCAACCGGGACAGGGTCTATTGAGACCCAGTACTTC. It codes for CASSATGTGSIETQYF.

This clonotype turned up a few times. The CDR3 sequence: CATQRSGGETQYF. Here the CDR3 DNA reads TGTGCCACCCAAAGGTCGGGAGGCGAGACCCAGTACTTC. The V call is TRBV15, the J call TRBJ2-5; 7 bases line up with TRBD2. V lost 8 bases and J lost 5; bases outside the gene matches: 8. The CDR3 is 13 amino acids. Germline V CDR1 and CDR2: LNHNV, YYDKDF (reference sequence).

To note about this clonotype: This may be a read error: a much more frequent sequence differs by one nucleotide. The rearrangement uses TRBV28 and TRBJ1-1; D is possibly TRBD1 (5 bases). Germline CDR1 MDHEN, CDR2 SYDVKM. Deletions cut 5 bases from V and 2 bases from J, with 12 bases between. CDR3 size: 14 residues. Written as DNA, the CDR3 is TGTGCCAGCAGTGATGGGGGTGACAACACTGAAGCTTTCTTT. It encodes CASSDGGDNTEAFF.

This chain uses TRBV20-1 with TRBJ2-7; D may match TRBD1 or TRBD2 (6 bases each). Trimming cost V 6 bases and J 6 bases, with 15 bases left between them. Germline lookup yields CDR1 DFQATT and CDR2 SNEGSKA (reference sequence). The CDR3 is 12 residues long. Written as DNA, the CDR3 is TGCAGTGCCAGTAGGGGGGCAGGCGAGCAGTACTTC. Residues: CSASRGAGEQYF.

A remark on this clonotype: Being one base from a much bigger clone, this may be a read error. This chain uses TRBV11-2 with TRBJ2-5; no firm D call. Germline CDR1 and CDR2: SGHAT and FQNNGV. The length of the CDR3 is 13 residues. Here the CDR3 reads CASSFYGGETRYF. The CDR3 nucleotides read TGTGCCAGCAGCTTTTATGGCGGAGAGACCCGGTACTTC.

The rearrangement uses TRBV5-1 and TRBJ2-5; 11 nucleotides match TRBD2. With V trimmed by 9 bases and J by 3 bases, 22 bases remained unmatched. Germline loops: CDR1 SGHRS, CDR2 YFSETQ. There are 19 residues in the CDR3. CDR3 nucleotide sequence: TGCGCCAACTCTGCGGACAGCCACTTACCGGGACTAGCGGAAGAGACCCAGTACTTC. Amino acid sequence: CANSADSHLPGLAEETQYF.

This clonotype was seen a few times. As DNA, the CDR3 is TGTGCCAGCAGCTCCTTGCCCCTGTCGGACACTGAAGCTTTCTTT. Its protein product is CASSSLPLSDTEAFF. The chain links TRBV5-6 to TRBJ1-1; D gene ambiguous. Germline lookup yields CDR1 SGHDT and CDR2 YYEEEE. V was cut by 3 bases and J by 3 bases, with 15 bases left in between. The CDR3 consists of 15 residues.

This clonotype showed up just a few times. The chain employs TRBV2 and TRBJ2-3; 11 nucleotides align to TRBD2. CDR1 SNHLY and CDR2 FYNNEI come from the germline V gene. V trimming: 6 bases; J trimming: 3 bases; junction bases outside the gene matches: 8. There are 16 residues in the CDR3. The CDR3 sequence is CASRDLLAGVTDTQYF. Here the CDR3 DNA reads TGTGCCAGCAGAGACCTACTAGCGGGAGTTACAGATACGCAGTATTTT.

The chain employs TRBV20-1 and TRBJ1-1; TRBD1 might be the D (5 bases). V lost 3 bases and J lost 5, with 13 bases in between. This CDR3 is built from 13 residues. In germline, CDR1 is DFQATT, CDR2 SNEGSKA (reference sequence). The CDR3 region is CSASLPGGTEAFF. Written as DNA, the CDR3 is TGCAGTGCTAGCCTCCCGGGGGGGACTGAAGCTTTCTTT.